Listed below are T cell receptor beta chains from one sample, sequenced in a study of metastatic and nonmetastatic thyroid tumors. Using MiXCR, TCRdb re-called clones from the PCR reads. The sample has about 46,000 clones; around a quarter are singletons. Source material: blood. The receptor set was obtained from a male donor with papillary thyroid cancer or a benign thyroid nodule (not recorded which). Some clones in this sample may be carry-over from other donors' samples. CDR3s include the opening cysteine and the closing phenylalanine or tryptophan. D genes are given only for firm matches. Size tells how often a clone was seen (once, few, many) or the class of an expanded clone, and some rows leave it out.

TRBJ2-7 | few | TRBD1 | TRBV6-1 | TGTGCCAGCAGTGAAGCGCAAGGACAGGGCTACGAGCAGTACTTC | CASSEAQGQGYEQYF
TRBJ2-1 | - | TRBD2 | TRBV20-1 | TGCAGTGCTAGAGTCCTTGGCGGGAGGGCCGGTTACAATGAGCAGTTCTTC | CSARVLGGRAGYNEQFF
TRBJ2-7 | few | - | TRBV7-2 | TGTGCCAGCAGCTTAGCGGCGGGACCGTCCTACGAGCAGTACTTC | CASSLAAGPSYEQYF
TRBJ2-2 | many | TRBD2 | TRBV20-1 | TGCAGTGCTAGATCGGGACTAGCGGTTACCGGGGAGCTGTTTTTT | CSARSGLAVTGELFF
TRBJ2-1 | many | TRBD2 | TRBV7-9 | TGTGCCAGCAGCTTTGGACTAGTAACTAACTGGGGGCAGTTCTTC | CASSFGLVTNWGQFF
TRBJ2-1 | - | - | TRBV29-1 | TGCACCCGCAATGAGCAGTTCTTC | CTRNEQFF
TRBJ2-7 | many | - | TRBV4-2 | TGTGCCAGCAGCCCGAGACAGATGAGCTCCTACGAGCAGTACTTC | CASSPRQMSSYEQYF
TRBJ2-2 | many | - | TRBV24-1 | TGTGCCACCAGTGACACAGGTCCCGGGGAGCTGTTTTTT | CATSDTGPGELFF
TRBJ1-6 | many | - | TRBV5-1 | TGCGCCAGCAGCTTACAACCGGGAGGGAATAATAATTCACCCCTCCACTTT | CASSLQPGGNNNSPLHF
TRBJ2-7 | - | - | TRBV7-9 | TGTGCCAGCAGCGTGACAGGAGTTACCTACGAGCAGTACTTC | CASSVTGVTYEQYF
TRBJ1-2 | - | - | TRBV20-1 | TGCAGTGCTAGAGAGGGGGGTAATAGTGGCTACACCTTC | CSAREGGNSGYTF
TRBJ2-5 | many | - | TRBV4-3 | TGCGCCAGCAGCCAAGGGACGGTCAGCAGTGAGACCCAGTACTTC | CASSQGTVSSETQYF
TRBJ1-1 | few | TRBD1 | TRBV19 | TGTGCCAGTAGACCGCGGGGGACAGGGGGCAATAAAGCTTTCTTT | CASRPRGTGGNKAFF
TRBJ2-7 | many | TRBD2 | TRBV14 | TGTGCCAGCAGCCAAGGGTTAGCGGGAGATATCGAGCAGTACTTC | CASSQGLAGDIEQYF
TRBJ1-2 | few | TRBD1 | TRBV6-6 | TGTGCCAGCAGTTACCGAGCGGGGACAGCCATCTATGTCTACACCTTC | CASSYRAGTAIYVYTF
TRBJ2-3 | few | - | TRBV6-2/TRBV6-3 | TGTGCCAGCATTCACTCCGCCGACGGGCCGGGCCTCTCAGATACGCAGTATTTT | CASIHSADGPGLSDTQYF
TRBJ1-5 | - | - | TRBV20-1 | TGCAGTGCTAGAACGACAGTTGATAGGGCTCAGCCCCAGCATTTT | CSARTTVDRAQPQHF
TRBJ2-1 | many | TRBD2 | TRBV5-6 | TGTGCCAGCAGCTTGGGAGCGGGAGGGGTCAATGAGCAGTTCTTC | CASSLGAGGVNEQFF
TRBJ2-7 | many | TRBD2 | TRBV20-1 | TGCAGTGGGGGGCGGGAGGTAAGGGAGCAGTACTTC | CSGGREVREQYF
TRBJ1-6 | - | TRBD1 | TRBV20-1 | TGCAGTGCTCCGGGACAGTACTTTTCACCCCTCCACTTT | CSAPGQYFSPLHF
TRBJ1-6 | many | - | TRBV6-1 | TGTGCCAGCGGTGTGGAGACGGTCGGGAGTTCACCCCTCCACTTT | CASGVETVGSSPLHF
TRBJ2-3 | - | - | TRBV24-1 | TGTGCCACCAGTGAACCCCAGGGGCGATTTAGCACAGATACGCAGTATTTT | CATSEPQGRFSTDTQYF
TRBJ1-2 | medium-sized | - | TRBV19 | TGTGCCTTGAAATCAGGGCCCGGCTACACCTTC | CALKSGPGYTF
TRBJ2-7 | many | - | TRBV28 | TGTGCCAGCAGTCCAGCCAGGGGTCGGTACGAGCAGTACTTC | CASSPARGRYEQYF
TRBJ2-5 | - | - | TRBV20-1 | TGCAGTGCTAGAGATCTTATGGGATTGGAGTTCTTC | CSARDLMGLEFF
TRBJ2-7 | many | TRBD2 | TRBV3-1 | TGTGCCAGCAGCCCGGGACTAGCGGGGACCTACGAGCAGTACTTC | CASSPGLAGTYEQYF
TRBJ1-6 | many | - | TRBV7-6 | TGTGCCAGCAGCCCACGGAGTGGTGCGACACCCCTCCACTTT | CASSPRSGATPLHF
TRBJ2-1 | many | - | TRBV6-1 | TGTGCCAGCAGTCGACTTGGAGCTGGAATGAACAATGAGCAGTTCTTC | CASSRLGAGMNNEQFF
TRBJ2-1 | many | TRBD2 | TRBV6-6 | TGTGCCAGCAGTTACGGCCCAGTGGTGCGGGAGCGATACAATGAGCAGTTCTTC | CASSYGPVVRERYNEQFF
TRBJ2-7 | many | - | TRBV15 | TGTGCCACCTCGAAAGGGGTCTTCCTGACGGGGGTTGGAACACGACCCTACGAGCAGTACTTC | CATSKGVFLTGVGTRPYEQYF
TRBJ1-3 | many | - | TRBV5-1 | TGCGCCAGCAGCTACGGTTCTCCTTTTTCTGGAAACACCATATATTTT | CASSYGSPFSGNTIYF
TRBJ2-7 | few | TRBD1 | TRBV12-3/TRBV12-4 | TGTGCCAGCAAGGGGGACAGGGGTATCGAGCAGTACTTC | CASKGDRGIEQYF
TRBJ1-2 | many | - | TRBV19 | TGTGCCAGTCGCTTTACATCCTACTATGGCTACACCTTC | CASRFTSYYGYTF
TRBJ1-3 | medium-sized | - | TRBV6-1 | TGTGCCAGCATTTCAGGGCTTGGAAACACCATATATTTT | CASISGLGNTIYF
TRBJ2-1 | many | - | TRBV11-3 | TGTGCCAGCAGCTTAGATGCAGGGCGAAATGAGCAGTTCTTC | CASSLDAGRNEQFF
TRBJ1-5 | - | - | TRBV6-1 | TGTGCCAGCACTGGGGGCAGCCAGCCCCAGCATTTT | CASTGGSQPQHF
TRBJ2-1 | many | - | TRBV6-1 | TGTGCCAGCACCACAGGAGATAGCGGTTACAATGAGCAGTTCTTC | CASTTGDSGYNEQFF
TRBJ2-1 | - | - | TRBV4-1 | TGCGCCAGCAGCCAAGGTTTAGGCTCCTACAATGAGCAGTTCTTC | CASSQGLGSYNEQFF
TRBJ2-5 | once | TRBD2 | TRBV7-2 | TGTGCCAGCACCATGCGGGGGATTTCCCAAGAGACCCAGTACTTC | CASTMRGISQETQYF
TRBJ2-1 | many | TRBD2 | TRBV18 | TGTGCCAGCTCACCACCAGGACTAGCGGGTTCAAATGAGCAGTTCTTC | CASSPPGLAGSNEQFF
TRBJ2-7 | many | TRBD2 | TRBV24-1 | TGTGCCACCAGTGATCCGGGACTAGACTACGAGCAGTACTTC | CATSDPGLDYEQYF
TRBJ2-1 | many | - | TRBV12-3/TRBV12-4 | TGTGCCAGCAGTTGGGACGGCTACAATGAGCAGTTCTTC | CASSWDGYNEQFF
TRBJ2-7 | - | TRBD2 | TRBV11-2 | TGTGCCAGCAGCAATAGCGGGAGCTACGAGCAGTACTTC | CASSNSGSYEQYF
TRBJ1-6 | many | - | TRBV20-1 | TGCAGTGCTCCCGACAAGAGTATTCGTAATTCACCCCTCCACTTT | CSAPDKSIRNSPLHF
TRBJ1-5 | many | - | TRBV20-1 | TGCAGTGCTACACAGGGAGGAAATCAGCCCCAGCATTTT | CSATQGGNQPQHF
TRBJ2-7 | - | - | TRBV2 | TGTGCCAGCAGTGAATTATCCCCCTCGGGCATAATCGCAAGTGAGCAGTACTTC | CASSELSPSGIIASEQYF
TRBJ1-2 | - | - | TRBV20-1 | TGCAGTGCTCCGTTACAGGGTAGCTATGGCTACACCTTC | CSAPLQGSYGYTF
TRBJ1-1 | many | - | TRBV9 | TGTGCCAGCAGTCTTTGGGGGACGGGGGACACTGAAGCTTTCTTT | CASSLWGTGDTEAFF
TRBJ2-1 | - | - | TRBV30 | TGTGCCTGGAGTTGGGGCAGGGGTGCCTACAATGAGCAGTTCTTC | CAWSWGRGAYNEQFF
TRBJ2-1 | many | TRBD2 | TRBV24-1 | TGTGCCACCAGAACTAGCGGGTGGATCTCTGAGCAGTTCTTC | CATRTSGWISEQFF
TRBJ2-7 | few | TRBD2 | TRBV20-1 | TGCAGTGCAACCGGGACTAGCTACGAGCAGTACTTC | CSATGTSYEQYF
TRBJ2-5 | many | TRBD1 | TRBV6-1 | TGTGCCAGCAGAGACAGGGGAATAGGGGAGACCCAGTACTTC | CASRDRGIGETQYF
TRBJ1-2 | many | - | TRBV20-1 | TGCAGTGCTAGGTGGGGGTTCTATGGCTACACCTTC | CSARWGFYGYTF
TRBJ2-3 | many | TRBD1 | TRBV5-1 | TGCGCCAGCAGCACGGACAGGGGCAGCACAGATACGCAGTATTTT | CASSTDRGSTDTQYF
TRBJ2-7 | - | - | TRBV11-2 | TGTGCCAGCAGCTTTCACGGGCCCCTTTACGAGCAGTACTTC | CASSFHGPLYEQYF